This is a list of T cell receptor beta chains from one sample in a study of human T cells and chemical hapten exposure. TCRdb used MiXCR to reprocess the RACE reads, holding one entry per CDR3 protein. This sample has 45,000 to 65,000 distinct CDR3 sequences, with roughly a tenth found just once. This material consisted of whole blood, taken in connection with sensitization to the hapten diphenylcyclopropenone (DPC). The receptor set was obtained from a man aged 35-49 years with alopecia areata. Some clones in this sample may be carry-over from other donors' samples. The CDR3 runs from the conserved cysteine through the conserved F or W. The order of the fields is J gene, V gene, clone size, D gene, CDR3 DNA, CDR3 protein. A D gene is named only where the DNA matches it firmly. Clone sizes are given selectively: once, few, many, or a class where the clone is expanded.

j_call: TRBJ2-1; v_call: TRBV9; clone_size: -; d_call: TRBD2; cdr3_nt: TGTGCCAGCAGCCCTCTAGCGGGAGGTTTTAATGAGCAGTTCTTC; cdr3_aa: CASSPLAGGFNEQFF
j_call: TRBJ2-2; v_call: TRBV7-8; clone_size: -; d_call: -; cdr3_nt: TGTGCCAGCAGCTTAGCGCGACTCCCCGGGGAGCTGTTTTTT; cdr3_aa: CASSLARLPGELFF
j_call: TRBJ2-2; v_call: TRBV9; clone_size: medium-sized; d_call: -; cdr3_nt: TGTGCCAGCAGCGTAGTTGCGACGGACGGGGAGCTGTTTTTT; cdr3_aa: CASSVVATDGELFF
j_call: TRBJ2-3; v_call: TRBV11-2; clone_size: many; d_call: -; cdr3_nt: TGTGCCAGCAGCTTAGAGGATCCTCGAGATACGCAGTATTTT; cdr3_aa: CASSLEDPRDTQYF
j_call: TRBJ2-3; v_call: TRBV24-1; clone_size: many; d_call: TRBD1; cdr3_nt: TGTGCCACCAGTGGGACAGGATTCACAGATACGCAGTATTTT; cdr3_aa: CATSGTGFTDTQYF
j_call: TRBJ1-2; v_call: TRBV6-1; clone_size: many; d_call: TRBD1; cdr3_nt: TGTGCCAGCAGTGTTGGACAGGTCGGCTACACCTTC; cdr3_aa: CASSVGQVGYTF
j_call: TRBJ2-1; v_call: TRBV20-1; clone_size: -; d_call: TRBD2; cdr3_nt: TGCAGTGCTAGAGGCGCTAGCGGGAACGCGGGTGAGCAGTTCTTC; cdr3_aa: CSARGASGNAGEQFF
j_call: TRBJ2-7; v_call: TRBV6-5; clone_size: few; d_call: TRBD2; cdr3_nt: TGTGCCAGCAGTCCTCGGTCTAGCGGAGCCAGTCGGTACTTC; cdr3_aa: CASSPRSSGASRYF
j_call: TRBJ2-2; v_call: TRBV5-4; clone_size: few; d_call: TRBD2; cdr3_nt: TGTGCCAGCAGCTTGGCCGCTAGCGGGAGTTACACCGGGGAGCTGTTTTTT; cdr3_aa: CASSLAASGSYTGELFF
j_call: TRBJ1-4; v_call: TRBV4-2; clone_size: -; d_call: TRBD1; cdr3_nt: TGTGCCAGCAGCCCGGACAGGGCGGGTGAAAAACTGTTTTTT; cdr3_aa: CASSPDRAGEKLFF
j_call: TRBJ1-2; v_call: TRBV6-5; clone_size: -; d_call: -; cdr3_nt: TGTGCCAGCAGTCGGGACGGTAACTATGGCTACACCTTC; cdr3_aa: CASSRDGNYGYTF
j_call: TRBJ2-1; v_call: TRBV10-3; clone_size: many; d_call: TRBD2; cdr3_nt: TGTGCCATCAGTGAGTCGCGGGAGGGCAATGAGCAGTTCTTC; cdr3_aa: CAISESREGNEQFF
j_call: TRBJ2-1; v_call: TRBV12-3/TRBV12-4; clone_size: -; d_call: -; cdr3_nt: TGTGCCAGCAGTTTAGAGGGTTATGGGCGGGGAAGGTCCTACAATGAGCAGTTCTTC; cdr3_aa: CASSLEGYGRGRSYNEQFF
j_call: TRBJ2-3; v_call: TRBV9; clone_size: few; d_call: -; cdr3_nt: TGTGCCAGCAGCAACCAACAGGGAGATACGCAGTATTTT; cdr3_aa: CASSNQQGDTQYF
j_call: TRBJ2-1; v_call: TRBV7-2; clone_size: many; d_call: TRBD2; cdr3_nt: TGTGCCAGCAGCTCGATAGGAGCGGGAGGTTACCTCTACAATGAGCAGTTCTTC; cdr3_aa: CASSSIGAGGYLYNEQFF
j_call: TRBJ2-1; v_call: TRBV5-6; clone_size: -; d_call: -; cdr3_nt: TGTGCCAGCAGTGAAATGACAGGTAGGGGGGCCTACAATGAGCAGTTCTTC; cdr3_aa: CASSEMTGRGAYNEQFF
j_call: TRBJ2-5; v_call: TRBV29-1; clone_size: few; d_call: -; cdr3_nt: TGCAGCGTAGGGGCGGGAGAGACCCAGTACTTC; cdr3_aa: CSVGAGETQYF
j_call: TRBJ2-3; v_call: TRBV10-3; clone_size: -; d_call: TRBD2; cdr3_nt: TGTGCCATCAGTGGGACTAGCGGGAGGCAGGCCGATACGCAGTATTTT; cdr3_aa: CAISGTSGRQADTQYF
j_call: TRBJ2-7; v_call: TRBV18; clone_size: -; d_call: -; cdr3_nt: TGTGCCAGCTCACCACTTAAGACCGAGCAGTACTTC; cdr3_aa: CASSPLKTEQYF
j_call: TRBJ2-1; v_call: TRBV20-1; clone_size: few; d_call: -; cdr3_nt: TGCAGTGCTAGAGTACTAGGCACCTACAATGAGCAGTTCTTC; cdr3_aa: CSARVLGTYNEQFF
j_call: TRBJ2-3; v_call: TRBV29-1; clone_size: many; d_call: -; cdr3_nt: TGCAGCGTTGTTAGCGAGGGCACCTCAGATACGCAGTATTTT; cdr3_aa: CSVVSEGTSDTQYF
j_call: TRBJ2-7; v_call: TRBV6-6; clone_size: many; d_call: -; cdr3_nt: TGTGCCAGCAGTTACTCGGAGGTCCTAGAGCAGTACTTC; cdr3_aa: CASSYSEVLEQYF
j_call: TRBJ2-1; v_call: TRBV6-5; clone_size: -; d_call: TRBD2; cdr3_nt: TGTGCCACCCGACTAGCAGTATACAATGAGCAGTTCTTC; cdr3_aa: CATRLAVYNEQFF
j_call: TRBJ2-3; v_call: TRBV12-3/TRBV12-4; clone_size: few; d_call: TRBD2; cdr3_nt: TGTGCCAGCAGTTCCCCCGGGGGGAGCACAGATACGCAGTATTTT; cdr3_aa: CASSSPGGSTDTQYF
j_call: TRBJ2-1; v_call: TRBV20-1; clone_size: -; d_call: TRBD2; cdr3_nt: TGCAGTGCTTGGGGACTAGCGGCCTACAATGAGCAGTTCTTC; cdr3_aa: CSAWGLAAYNEQFF
j_call: TRBJ1-4; v_call: TRBV7-9; clone_size: -; d_call: -; cdr3_nt: TGTGCCAGCAGCCGAGATCAGGGAACTGAAAAACTGTTTTTT; cdr3_aa: CASSRDQGTEKLFF
j_call: TRBJ1-3; v_call: TRBV9; clone_size: few; d_call: -; cdr3_nt: TGTGCCAGCAGCGTAGCACCCCCGGGGGGGGGTTCTGGAAACACCATATATTTT; cdr3_aa: CASSVAPPGGGSGNTIYF
j_call: TRBJ2-1; v_call: TRBV19; clone_size: many; d_call: TRBD2; cdr3_nt: TGTGCCAGTAGTATAGGCCGGCTAGCGGGGAACAATGAGCAGTTCTTC; cdr3_aa: CASSIGRLAGNNEQFF
j_call: TRBJ1-2; v_call: TRBV5-6; clone_size: many; d_call: -; cdr3_nt: TGTGCCAGCAGCTTGAGAGGATCCAGCGGAAGGTCGTATGGCTACACCTTC; cdr3_aa: CASSLRGSSGRSYGYTF
j_call: TRBJ2-5; v_call: TRBV2; clone_size: -; d_call: -; cdr3_nt: TGTGCCAGCAGCATCCTTAGACAAGAGACCCAGTACTTC; cdr3_aa: CASSILRQETQYF
j_call: TRBJ1-2; v_call: TRBV19; clone_size: few; d_call: TRBD1; cdr3_nt: TGTGCCAGTAGTATCGGGAGGCCAGGGGGTTATGGCTACACCTTC; cdr3_aa: CASSIGRPGGYGYTF
j_call: TRBJ2-7; v_call: TRBV5-1; clone_size: many; d_call: TRBD1; cdr3_nt: TGCGCCAGCAGACAGGGACAGGTCATATCCTACGAGCAGTACTTC; cdr3_aa: CASRQGQVISYEQYF
j_call: TRBJ1-5; v_call: TRBV7-9; clone_size: many; d_call: -; cdr3_nt: TGTGCCAGCAGTTCATACCGGGGGCCCCAGCATTTT; cdr3_aa: CASSSYRGPQHF
j_call: TRBJ2-2; v_call: TRBV11-2; clone_size: many; d_call: -; cdr3_nt: TGTGCCAGCAGCTTATCGGGGAACACCGGGGAGCTGTTTTTT; cdr3_aa: CASSLSGNTGELFF
j_call: TRBJ2-1; v_call: TRBV19; clone_size: -; d_call: TRBD2; cdr3_nt: TGTGCCAGTAGTATAGATAAGACTAGCGGGAGTGCGAATGAGCAGTTCTTC; cdr3_aa: CASSIDKTSGSANEQFF
j_call: TRBJ2-6; v_call: TRBV28; clone_size: -; d_call: -; cdr3_nt: TGTGCCATTGGGACATCTCCTTTAGGGGCCAACGTCCTGACTTTC; cdr3_aa: CAIGTSPLGANVLTF
j_call: TRBJ2-4; v_call: TRBV7-2; clone_size: -; d_call: TRBD2; cdr3_nt: TGTGCCAGCAGTCCCGGACTAGCGGGGGGCATTCAGTACTTC; cdr3_aa: CASSPGLAGGIQYF
j_call: TRBJ1-5; v_call: TRBV12-2; clone_size: many; d_call: -; cdr3_nt: TGTGCAAGTCGCTTAACGGAAAGCAATCAGCCCCAGCATTTT; cdr3_aa: CASRLTESNQPQHF